Following are 23 T cell receptor beta chains from one sample sequenced in a study of cytomegalovirus exposure and HLA in healthy donors. Using immunoSEQ multiplex PCR, the repertoire was profiled, and TCRdb retains in-frame clones only, with some absent. The sample shows under 85,000 clones, approximately 94% of them seen only once. Sequencing was done on a sample of PBMCs. The receptors stem from a woman younger than 30 in good health and CMV-seropositive.

The chain uses TRBV29-1 and TRBJ2-2; D not certain. Trimming pared 5 bases from V and 3 bases from J, leaving 7 bases between. The germline gives CDR1 SQVTM, CDR2 ANQGSEA. The CDR3 totals 12 residues. The CDR3 spells CSVLTYTGELFF. CDR3 sequence (DNA): TGCAGCGTTTTGACTTACACCGGGGAGCTGTTTTTT.

The gene calls are TRBV7-2 and TRBJ1-1, with D perhaps matching TRBD1 (5 bases). Looked up from germline, CDR1 is SGHTA and CDR2 is FQGNSA. The V end lost 3 bases, the J end lost 4 bases, and 9 bases lay between the germline ends. The CDR3 contains 13 residues. CDR3 amino acids: CASSLGGSTEAFF. CDR3 in DNA: TGTGCCAGCAGCTTGGGGGGTAGCACTGAAGCTTTCTTT.

This chain links TRBV11-3 with TRBJ1-3; 8 bases are shared with TRBD1. Germline V lookup: CDR1 SGHNT, CDR2 YENEEA. V lost 1 base to trimming and J lost 7 bases; unmatched junction nucleotides: 3. CDR3 length equals 14 residues. The CDR3: CASSLATGGNTIYF. DNA for the CDR3: TGTGCCAGCAGCTTAGCCACAGGGGGGAACACCATATATTTT. Variable domain in full (rest from reference TRBV11-3 and TRBJ1-3): EAGVVQSPRYKIIEKKQPVAFWCNPISGHNTLYWYLQNLGQGPELLIRYENEEAVDDSQLPKDRFSAERLKGVDSTLKIQPAELGDSAVYLCASSLATGGNTIYFGEGSWLTVV.

The V call is TRBV25-1, the J call TRBJ2-3; TRBD1 is a possible D gene (5 bases). The CDR3 has 16 amino acids. The germline gives CDR1 MGHDK, CDR2 SYGVNS. V lost 4 bases and J lost 0, with 14 bases in between. The CDR3 loop is CASSGADSRSTDTQYF. The CDR3, as DNA: TGTGCCAGCAGTGGGGCCGACAGCCGGAGCACAGATACGCAGTATTTT. Looking up the rest from reference TRBV25-1 and TRBJ2-3 gives the full variable domain: EADIYQTPRYLVIGTGKKITLECSQTMGHDKMYWYQQDPGMELHLIHYSYGVNSTEKGDLSSESTVSRIRTEHFPLTLESARPSHTSQYLCASSGADSRSTDTQYFGPGTRLTVL.

The V call is TRBV27, the J call TRBJ2-7; 7 nucleotides align to TRBD1. Germline CDR1 MNHEY, CDR2 SMNVEV (reference sequence). The V gene end was trimmed by 6 bases and the J gene end by 2 bases; junction bases not matched to a gene: 7. The CDR3 consists of 14 residues. The CDR3 reads CASSHSGTAYEQYF. CDR3 nucleotides: TGTGCCAGCAGCCACTCCGGGACAGCCTACGAGCAGTACTTC.

The V gene is TRBV6-5, the J gene TRBJ1-2, with D perhaps matching TRBD1 (5 bases). Germline V gene data show CDR1 as MNHEY and CDR2 as SVGAGI. The length of the CDR3 is 15 residues. Trimming left V 9 bases short and J 4 bases short, with 21 bases between. The CDR3 DNA reads as TGTGCCAGTACGGCAGGGTTATTTAACCCCTATGGCTACACCTTC. Protein sequence: CASTAGLFNPYGYTF.

The V call is TRBV13, the J call TRBJ1-4; weak D call: TRBD1 (6 bases). Germline values: CDR1 PRHDT, CDR2 FYEKMQ (reference sequence). V lost 3 bases to trimming and J lost 4 bases, with 12 bases between them. This CDR3 has 15 amino acids. CDR3 loop: CASSFPTGGNEKLFF. CDR3 nucleotides: TGTGCCAGCAGCTTCCCGACAGGAGGTAATGAAAAACTGTTTTTT.

The sample holds one count of this clone. J is TRBJ1-3 and V is TRBV28; 8 nucleotides align to TRBD1. CDR3 length: 15 residues. Germline values: CDR1 MDHEN, CDR2 SYDVKM. Germline trimming cut 2 bases from V and 6 bases from J; bases unmatched to any gene: 6. CDR3 DNA: TGTGCCAGCAGTTTAGACAGGGGCCCACCAAACACCATATATTTT. Protein: CASSLDRGPPNTIYF.

V is TRBV2 and J is TRBJ1-1, with 7 bases lining up with TRBD1. Germline V CDR1 and CDR2: SNHLY, FYNNEI. The CDR3 loop spans 13 amino acids. J gave up 6 bases and V 8 bases, and 9 bases lay outside the gene matches. The CDR3 DNA reads as TGTGCCAGCCAAACAGGGGAGATGTCTGAAGCTTTCTTT. It codes for CASQTGEMSEAFF.

This rearrangement joins TRBV6-1 to TRBJ2-2; TRBD1 matches at 7 bases. The CDR3 is 15 amino acids. The J segment lost 2 bases and the V segment lost 9 bases, leaving 9 bases of the junction unmatched. Germline V gene lookup returns CDR1 MNHNS and CDR2 SASEGT. The CDR3 DNA is TGTGCCAGTCACACAGGGGCCGGAAACACCGGGGAGCTGTTTTTT. As protein: CASHTGAGNTGELFF.

The rearrangement links TRBV6-6 to TRBJ2-1; the D gene is possibly TRBD1 (5 bases). CDR3 length equals 13 residues. Germline loops: CDR1 MNHNY, CDR2 SVGAGI (reference sequence). V was pared by 5 bases and J by 9 bases, with 14 bases between. CDR3 DNA sequence: TGTGCCAGCAGTCCTTCGACAGTCGGTGAGCAGTTCTTC. This gives the protein CASSPSTVGEQFF.

This chain connects TRBV18 to TRBJ1-2, with 8 bases fitting TRBD1. The CDR3 totals 15 residues. The V gene end was trimmed by 2 bases and the J gene end by 1 base; junction bases not matched to a gene: 3. The germline V gene has CDR1 KGHSH and CDR2 LQKENI. CDR3: CASSPRTGSNYGYTF. The DNA of the CDR3 is TGTGCCAGCTCACCAAGGACAGGGAGTAACTATGGCTACACCTTC.

This clone was recorded only once. The V gene is TRBV7-2, the J gene TRBJ1-2; 11 bases match TRBD1. Germline CDR1 SGHTA, CDR2 FQGNSA. Trimming at V came to 5 bases and at J to 8 bases, leaving 4 bases not matched to a gene. This CDR3 spans 13 amino acids. The CDR3 sequence is CASSQGQGGGYTF. In DNA, the CDR3 is TGTGCCAGCAGCCAGGGACAGGGGGGCGGCTACACCTTC.

This clone has only one observation. The CDR3 region has the DNA TGCAGCGTTGTAGGGACAGGGAGTAGAGAGACCCAGTACTTC. Translation gives CSVVGTGSRETQYF. The chain recombines TRBV29-1 with TRBJ2-5; 9 bases match TRBD1. The CDR3 extends over 14 amino acids. The trim removed 4 bases at V and 4 bases at J, leaving 7 bases unmatched. Per germline, CDR1 SQVTM and CDR2 ANQGSEA.

This chain connects TRBV28 to TRBJ2-2; TRBD2 might be the D (6 bases). With 5 bases removed from V and 4 bases from J, the gap between germline ends came to 14 bases. The CDR3 loop spans 15 amino acids. The germline gives CDR1 MDHEN, CDR2 SYDVKM. Here the CDR3 DNA reads TGTGCCAGCAGTGTCCCGGGACTGGCCACCGGGGAGCTGTTTTTT. Its protein product is CASSVPGLATGELFF.

V usage is TRBV4-3 and J usage is TRBJ2-2; 8 bases are shared with TRBD2. Germline-derived CDR1 and CDR2 are LGHNA and YSLEER. CDR3 length equals 16 residues. The ends lost 4 bases at V and 4 bases at J; junction bases unmatched: 8. The CDR3 DNA sequence: TGCGCCAGCAGCCTCCGGCGGGGGGCGGCCACCGGGGAGCTGTTTTTT. Translating it yields CASSLRRGAATGELFF.

The chain joins TRBV7-2 to TRBJ1-2; 9 positions match TRBD1. The CDR3 length is 14 residues. Trimming at V came to 0 bases and at J to 8 bases, leaving 4 bases not matched to a gene. CDR1 and CDR2 from the germline V gene are SGHTA and FQGNSA. The CDR3 region has the DNA TGTGCCAGCAGCTTAGCGATGACAGGGGGAGGCTACACCTTC. Protein: CASSLAMTGGGYTF.

This sequence joins TRBV6-6 and TRBJ2-2; TRBD2 is a possible D gene (7 bases). The CDR3 is 15 amino acids. Looked up from germline, CDR1 is MNHNY and CDR2 is SVGAGI (reference sequence). Trimming took off 7 bases at V and 5 bases at J, with 17 bases between the two ends. In DNA form, the CDR3 reads TGTGCCAGCAAAATAAGGGGGGGCAATACCGGGGAGCTGTTTTTT. It translates to CASKIRGGNTGELFF.

The chain carries TRBV6-1 and TRBJ2-3; D is ambiguous. Trimming took 7 bases from V and 4 from J, leaving 15 bases between them. From germline, CDR1 is MNHNS and CDR2 SASEGT. The CDR3 is made up of 14 amino acids. The CDR3 loop is CASNLLPRADTQYF. The CDR3, as DNA: TGTGCCAGCAATCTATTACCCCGCGCAGATACGCAGTATTTT.

The chain uses TRBV15 and TRBJ1-3; TRBD1 matches at 7 bases. This CDR3 has 13 residues. Looked up from germline, CDR1 is LNHNV and CDR2 is YYDKDF (reference sequence). Trimming at V came to 5 bases and at J to 7 bases, leaving 5 bases not matched to a gene. The DNA for the CDR3 is TGTGCCACCAGCGGATCGACAGGGAACACCATATATTTT. Its translation is CATSGSTGNTIYF. The whole variable domain, remainder taken from reference TRBV15 and TRBJ1-3, is DAMVIQNPRYQVTQFGKPVTLSCSQTLNHNVMYWYQQKSSQAPKLLFHYYDKDFNNEADTPDNFQSRRPNTSFCFLDIRSPGLGDTAMYLCATSGSTGNTIYFGEGSWLTVV.

The rearrangement joins TRBV18 to TRBJ1-2; weak D call: TRBD1 (6 bases). V gave up 2 bases and J gave up 7 bases, with 11 bases separating them. Germline loops: CDR1 KGHSH, CDR2 LQKENI. The CDR3 sequence is 13 residues long. DNA of the CDR3: TGTGCCAGCTCACCATCTTCCAGGGGTGGCTACACCTTC. The encoded protein is CASSPSSRGGYTF.

The chain couples TRBV27 to TRBJ2-7, with a tentative D call TRBD1 (5 bases). Looked up from germline, CDR1 is MNHEY and CDR2 is SMNVEV (reference sequence). The CDR3 runs to 17 residues. Trimming took off 6 bases at V and 5 bases at J, with 26 bases between the two ends. The CDR3: CASSQRDPGQGANEQYF. The CDR3 bases are TGTGCCAGCAGCCAACGTGACCCTGGGCAAGGGGCCAACGAGCAGTACTTC.

The V call is TRBV6-6, the J call TRBJ2-7; TRBD1 aligns across 7 bases. Germline lookup yields CDR1 MNHNY and CDR2 SVGAGI (reference sequence). V lost 2 bases to trimming and J lost 2 bases; unmatched junction nucleotides: 3. This CDR3 has 14 residues. Written as DNA, the CDR3 is TGTGCCAGCAGTTACGCCGACAGGGCCTACGAGCAGTACTTC. This encodes CASSYADRAYEQYF.